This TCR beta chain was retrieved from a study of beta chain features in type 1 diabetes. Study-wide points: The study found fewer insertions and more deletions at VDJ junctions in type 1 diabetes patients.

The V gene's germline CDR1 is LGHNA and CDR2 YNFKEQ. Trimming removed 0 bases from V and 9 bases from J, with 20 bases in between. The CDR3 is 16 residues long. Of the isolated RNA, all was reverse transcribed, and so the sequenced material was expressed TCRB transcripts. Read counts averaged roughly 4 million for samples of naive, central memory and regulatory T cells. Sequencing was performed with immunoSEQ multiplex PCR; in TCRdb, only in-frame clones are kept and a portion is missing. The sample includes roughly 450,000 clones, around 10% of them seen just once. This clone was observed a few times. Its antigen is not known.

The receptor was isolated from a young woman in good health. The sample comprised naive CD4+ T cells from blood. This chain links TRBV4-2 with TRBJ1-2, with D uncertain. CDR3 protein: CASSQDGLSAAFRYTF. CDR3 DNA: TGTGCCAGCAGCCAAGATGGCTTATCGGCAGCCTTTCGCTACACCTTC.